This T cell receptor (beta chain) was obtained from a study of untreated major depressive disorder (dated by TCRdb to 2016 to 2019). About the full investigation: This cross-sectional case-control study compared T cell phenotype and TCR repertoire between antidepressant-free major depressive disorder patients and individually matched non-depressed controls. Differences in Vbeta 5.1, Vbeta 11 and Vbeta 22 usage observed by flow cytometry in the whole cohort were followed up by sequencing.

Every depressed patient was matched in pairs with a non-depressed control on sex, age, current smoking status and body mass index. European descent was reported for all participants. Controls had no mood disorder either currently or in their lifetime and had a Quick Inventory of Depressive Symptoms-Self Report score of 5 or lower. Major medical conditions, Axis I/II comorbidities, regular medication or illicit drug use, and drinking over 100 g alcohol a week were all grounds for excluding any participant. Approximately 29 ml of peripheral blood was collected into EDTA tubes from each participant. Magnetic negative selection with the BD IMag Human CD4 T Lymphocyte Enrichment Set was used to purify CD4+ T cells from thawed PBMCs. A purity of around 94% was typically achieved with the CD4+ enrichment method, as confirmed by flow cytometry. A subgroup of four to six case-control pairs, chosen blind to the chemokine receptor expression and flow-cytometric repertoire skewing results, underwent TCRbeta sequencing. All blood samples were drawn in the morning at 8:00 a.m., and PBMCs were separated by Ficoll-Hypaque gradient centrifugation. PBMCs were gradually cooled to -80 degrees C for cryopreservation and then kept in liquid nitrogen until assay.

The Qiagen DNeasy Blood and Tissue Kit was used to extract total genomic DNA from the purified CD4+ T cells. The TCRbeta CDR3 region, defined according to IMGT, was amplified and sequenced using immunoSEQ immunosequencing protocols. As for the original processing: The immunoSEQ service preprocessed the raw sequence data to correct PCR and sequencing errors. The sequence data were loaded into the immunoSEQ Analyzer and then analyzed further using VDJtools v1.0.7. The paired Wilcoxon signed-rank test was used to test differences between patients and controls. What TCRdb holds here is the immuneACCESS table cut down to in-frame rearrangements. Part of the clones is not present; checked against another copy, under half of the missing clones reflect an unresolved V gene, and the others are unexplained. V, J and clone size were drawn from that table, and D and trimming were deduced from the DNA. This sample is represented by tens of thousands of clones; about 87% of them were singletons. The top ten clones comprise around 4.9% of the sample.

Only one count was recorded for this clone. Its antigen target is currently unknown. Base qualities are missing; no much larger clone stands one base away. Summary of the overall study and its limitations: In the sequencing data, TRBV25-01 and TRBV02-01 usage was found to follow the flow-cytometry pattern, although statistical significance was not reached. In CD4+ T cells, sequencing confirmed that depressed patients used TRBV05-01 (Vbeta 5.1) more than controls did, with a one-tailed test giving p = 0.040. For the sequencing comparisons, planned one-tailed tests were run on just three Vbeta families that had been chosen in advance. In every sequenced subject, the top five TRBV05-01 clones were all identified as private clones. A comparatively small study sample was produced by the strict matching and exclusion criteria, and the generalizability of findings was thereby limited.

From its cysteine to its phenylalanine, the CDR3 spans 15 amino acids. Left in the record is the CDR3 DNA by itself, 45 bases read in frame from the first base. The germline V gene (reference sequence) sets CDR1 to SSHAT and CDR2 to FNYEAQ. At the junction V is shortened by 1 base and J by 1 base, with 10 bases in between. The sequence came from a woman in her thirties in good health. The rearrangement joined TRBV7-7 to TRBJ2-5; TRBD2 might be the D gene, on 6 matching bases. Sequencing input: CD4+ T cells from PBMCs. This receptor carries the CDR3 CASSLGRGSQETQYF. The DNA is TGTGCCAGCAGCTTAGGTCGGGGGTCCCAAGAGACCCAGTACTTC. Beyond the CDR3, the reference TRBV7-7 and TRBJ2-5 genes provide the residues; the full variable domain reads: GAGVSQSPRYKVTKRGQDVTLRCDPISSHATLYWYQQALGQGPEFLTYFNYEAQPDKSGLPSDRFSAERPEGSISTLTIQRTEQRDSAMYRCASSLGRGSQETQYFGPGTRLLVL.